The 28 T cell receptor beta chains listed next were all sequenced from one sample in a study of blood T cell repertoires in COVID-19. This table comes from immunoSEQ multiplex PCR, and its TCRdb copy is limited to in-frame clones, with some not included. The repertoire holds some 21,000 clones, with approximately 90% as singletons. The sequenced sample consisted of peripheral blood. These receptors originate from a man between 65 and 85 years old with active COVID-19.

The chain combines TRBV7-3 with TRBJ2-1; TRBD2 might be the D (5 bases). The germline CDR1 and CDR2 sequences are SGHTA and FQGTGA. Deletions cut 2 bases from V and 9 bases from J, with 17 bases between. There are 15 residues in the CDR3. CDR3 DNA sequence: TGTGCCAGCAGCTTAGGGCTCCACACGGCGGGTGAGCAGTTCTTC. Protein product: CASSLGLHTAGEQFF.

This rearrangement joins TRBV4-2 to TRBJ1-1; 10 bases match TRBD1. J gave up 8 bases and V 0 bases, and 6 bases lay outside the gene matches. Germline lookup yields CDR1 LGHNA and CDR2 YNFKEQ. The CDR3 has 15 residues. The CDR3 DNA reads TGTGCCAGCAGCCAAGAAGCGGGACAGGGGAGCGAAGCTTTCTTT. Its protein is CASSQEAGQGSEAFF.

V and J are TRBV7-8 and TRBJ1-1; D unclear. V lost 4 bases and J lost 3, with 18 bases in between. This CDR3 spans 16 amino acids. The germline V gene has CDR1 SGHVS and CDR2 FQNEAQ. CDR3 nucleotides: TGTGCCAGCAGCTCCAGCTTTGCGGAGGTAGACACTGAAGCTTTCTTT. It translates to CASSSSFAEVDTEAFF.

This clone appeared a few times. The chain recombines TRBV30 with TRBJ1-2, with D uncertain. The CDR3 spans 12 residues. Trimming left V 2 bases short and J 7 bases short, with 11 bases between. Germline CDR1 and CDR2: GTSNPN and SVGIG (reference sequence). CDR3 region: CAWSLDTGGYTF. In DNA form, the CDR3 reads TGTGCCTGGAGTCTCGATACGGGTGGCTACACCTTC.

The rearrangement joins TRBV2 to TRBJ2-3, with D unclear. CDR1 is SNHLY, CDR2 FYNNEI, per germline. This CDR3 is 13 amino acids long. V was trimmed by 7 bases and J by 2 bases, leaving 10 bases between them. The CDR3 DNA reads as TGTGCCAGCAACCTATTTTACACAGATACGCAGTATTTT. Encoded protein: CASNLFYTDTQYF.

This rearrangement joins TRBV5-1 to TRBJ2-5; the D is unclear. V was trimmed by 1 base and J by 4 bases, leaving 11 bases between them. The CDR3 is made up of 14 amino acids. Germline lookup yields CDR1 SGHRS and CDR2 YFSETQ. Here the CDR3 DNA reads TGCGCCAGCAGCTTGAGCTTGTCCCGAGAGACCCAGTACTTC. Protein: CASSLSLSRETQYF.

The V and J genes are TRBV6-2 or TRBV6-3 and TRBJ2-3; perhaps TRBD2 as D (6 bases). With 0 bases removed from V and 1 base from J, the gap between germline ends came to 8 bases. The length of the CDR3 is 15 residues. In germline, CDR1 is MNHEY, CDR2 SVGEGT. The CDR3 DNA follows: TGTGCCAGCAGTTACTCTCGCGGGGGCACAGATACGCAGTATTTT. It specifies CASSYSRGGTDTQYF.

The CDR3 bases are TGTGCCAGCAGCTTAGAGACCGGGTCCTACAATGAGCAGTTCTTC. It yields the protein CASSLETGSYNEQFF. The chain couples TRBV7-8 to TRBJ2-1; no definite D call. Germline V lookup: CDR1 SGHVS, CDR2 FQNEAQ. V lost 1 base to trimming and J lost 1 base, with 8 bases between them. This CDR3 spans 15 amino acids.

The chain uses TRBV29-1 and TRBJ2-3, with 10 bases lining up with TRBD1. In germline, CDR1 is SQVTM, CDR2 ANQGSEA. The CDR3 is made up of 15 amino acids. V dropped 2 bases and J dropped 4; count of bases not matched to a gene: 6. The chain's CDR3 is CSVEPRDRGPDTQYF. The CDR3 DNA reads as TGCAGCGTTGAACCCCGGGACAGGGGACCAGATACGCAGTATTTT.

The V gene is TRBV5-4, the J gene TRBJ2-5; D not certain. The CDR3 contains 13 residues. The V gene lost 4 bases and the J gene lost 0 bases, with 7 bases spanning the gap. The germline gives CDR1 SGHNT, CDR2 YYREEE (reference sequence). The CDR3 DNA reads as TGTGCCAGCAGCCCACAGTACCAAGAGACCCAGTACTTC. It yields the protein CASSPQYQETQYF.

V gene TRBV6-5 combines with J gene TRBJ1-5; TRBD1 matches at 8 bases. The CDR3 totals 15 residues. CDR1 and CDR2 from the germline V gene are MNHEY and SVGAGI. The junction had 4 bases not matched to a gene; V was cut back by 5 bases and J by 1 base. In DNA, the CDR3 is TGTGCCAGCAGTCCACAGGGGGGAAGCAATCAGCCCCAGCATTTT. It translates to CASSPQGGSNQPQHF.

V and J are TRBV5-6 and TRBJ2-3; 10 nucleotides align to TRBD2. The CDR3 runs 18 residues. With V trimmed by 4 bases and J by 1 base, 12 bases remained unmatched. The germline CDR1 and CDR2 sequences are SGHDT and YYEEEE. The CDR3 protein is CASSPGLAVPRGTDTQYF. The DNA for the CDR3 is TGTGCCAGCAGCCCCGGACTAGCGGTGCCCCGGGGCACAGATACGCAGTATTTT. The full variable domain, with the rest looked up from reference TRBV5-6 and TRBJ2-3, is DAGVTQSPTHLIKTRGQQVTLRCSPKSGHDTVSWYQQALGQGPQFIFQYYEEEERQRGNFPDRFSGHQFPNYSSELNVNALLLGDSALYLCASSPGLAVPRGTDTQYFGPGTRLTVL.

The CDR3 sequence: CASSDRDRAGPDTQYF. In DNA, the CDR3 is TGTGCCAGCAGTGACCGGGACAGGGCTGGCCCAGATACGCAGTATTTT. The J gene is TRBJ2-3, the V gene TRBV2; 9 nucleotides line up with TRBD1. The CDR3 has 16 amino acids. Germline V gene lookup returns CDR1 SNHLY and CDR2 FYNNEI. J gave up 4 bases and V 3 bases, and 8 bases lay outside the gene matches.

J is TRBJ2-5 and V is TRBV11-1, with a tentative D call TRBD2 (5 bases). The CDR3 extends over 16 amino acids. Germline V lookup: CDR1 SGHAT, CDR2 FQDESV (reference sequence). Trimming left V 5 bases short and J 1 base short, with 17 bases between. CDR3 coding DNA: TGTGCCAGCAGCCCCGGCGGGTCGTTAATCCAAGAGACCCAGTACTTC. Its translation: CASSPGGSLIQETQYF.

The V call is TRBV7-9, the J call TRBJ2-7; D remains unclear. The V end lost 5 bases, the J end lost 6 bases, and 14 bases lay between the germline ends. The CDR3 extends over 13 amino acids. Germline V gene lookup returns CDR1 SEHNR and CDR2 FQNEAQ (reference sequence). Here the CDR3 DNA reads TGTGCCAGCAGCCCCACACAGCCCCTCGAGCAGTACTTC. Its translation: CASSPTQPLEQYF.

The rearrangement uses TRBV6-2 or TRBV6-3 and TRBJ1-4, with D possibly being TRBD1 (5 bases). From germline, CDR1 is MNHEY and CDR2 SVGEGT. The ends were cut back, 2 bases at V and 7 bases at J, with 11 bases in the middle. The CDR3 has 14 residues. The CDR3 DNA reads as TGTGCCAGCAGTTACGGGGGGGTCGGTGAAAAACTGTTTTTT. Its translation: CASSYGGVGEKLFF.

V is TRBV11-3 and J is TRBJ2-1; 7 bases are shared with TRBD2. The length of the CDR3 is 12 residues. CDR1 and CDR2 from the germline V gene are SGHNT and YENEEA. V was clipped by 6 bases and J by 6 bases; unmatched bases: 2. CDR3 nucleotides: TGTGCCAGCAGTAGCGGGCGCAATGAGCAGTTCTTC. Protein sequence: CASSSGRNEQFF.

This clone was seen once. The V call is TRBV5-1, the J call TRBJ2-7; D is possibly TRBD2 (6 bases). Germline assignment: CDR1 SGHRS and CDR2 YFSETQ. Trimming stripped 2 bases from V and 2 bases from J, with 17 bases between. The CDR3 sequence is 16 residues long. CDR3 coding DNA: TGCGCCAGCAGCTTAATGGGACTCCGGTACGCCTACGAGCAGTACTTC. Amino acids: CASSLMGLRYAYEQYF.

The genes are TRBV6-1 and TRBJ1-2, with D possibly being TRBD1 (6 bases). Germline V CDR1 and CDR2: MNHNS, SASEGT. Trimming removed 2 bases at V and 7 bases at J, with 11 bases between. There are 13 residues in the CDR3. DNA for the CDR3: TGTGCCAGCAGTGAAAGGGGCAGGGGTGGCTACACCTTC. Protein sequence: CASSERGRGGYTF.

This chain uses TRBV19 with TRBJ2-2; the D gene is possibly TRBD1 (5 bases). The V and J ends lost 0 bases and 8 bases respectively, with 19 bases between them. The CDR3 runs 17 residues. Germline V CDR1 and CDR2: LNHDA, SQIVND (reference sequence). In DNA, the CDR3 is TGTGCCAGTAGTATAGATGCCGTTCAAGGGGCTTTGGGGGAGCTGTTTTTT. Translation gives CASSIDAVQGALGELFF.

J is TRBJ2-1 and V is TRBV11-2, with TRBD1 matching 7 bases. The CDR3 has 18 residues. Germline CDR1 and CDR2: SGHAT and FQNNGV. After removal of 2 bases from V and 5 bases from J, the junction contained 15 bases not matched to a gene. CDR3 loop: CASSLRGPKDSPNNEQFF. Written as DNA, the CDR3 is TGTGCCAGCAGCTTAAGGGGGCCGAAGGACTCTCCGAACAATGAGCAGTTCTTC. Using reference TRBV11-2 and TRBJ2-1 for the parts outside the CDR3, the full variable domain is EAGVAQSPRYKIIEKRQSVAFWCNPISGHATLYWYQQILGQGPKLLIQFQNNGVVDDSQLPKDRFSAERLKGVDSTLKIQPAKLEDSAVYLCASSLRGPKDSPNNEQFFGPGTRLTVL.

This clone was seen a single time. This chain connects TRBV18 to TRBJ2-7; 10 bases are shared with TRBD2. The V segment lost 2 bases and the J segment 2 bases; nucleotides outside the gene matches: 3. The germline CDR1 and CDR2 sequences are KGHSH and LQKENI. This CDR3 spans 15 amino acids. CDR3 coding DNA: TGTGCCAGCTCACCAAACGGACTAGCGGCCTACGAGCAGTACTTC. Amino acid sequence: CASSPNGLAAYEQYF.

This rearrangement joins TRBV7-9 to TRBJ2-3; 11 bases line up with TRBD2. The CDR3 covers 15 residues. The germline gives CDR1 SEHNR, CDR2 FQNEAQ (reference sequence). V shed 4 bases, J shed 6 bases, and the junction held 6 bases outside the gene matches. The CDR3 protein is CASSSGLAAPDTQYF. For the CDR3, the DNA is TGTGCCAGCAGCTCGGGACTAGCGGCCCCGGATACGCAGTATTTT.

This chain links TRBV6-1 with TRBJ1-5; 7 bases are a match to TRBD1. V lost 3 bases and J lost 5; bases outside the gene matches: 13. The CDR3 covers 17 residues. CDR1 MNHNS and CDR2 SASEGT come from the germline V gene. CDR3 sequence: CASSDTFRTGPDQPQHF. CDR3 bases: TGTGCCAGCAGTGACACCTTCAGGACAGGACCGGATCAGCCCCAGCATTTT.

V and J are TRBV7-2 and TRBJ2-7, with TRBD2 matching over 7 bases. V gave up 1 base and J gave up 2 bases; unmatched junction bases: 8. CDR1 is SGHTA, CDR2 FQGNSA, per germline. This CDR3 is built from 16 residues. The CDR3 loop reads CASSLEGASGTYEQYF. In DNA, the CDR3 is TGTGCCAGCAGCTTAGAAGGGGCTAGCGGTACCTACGAGCAGTACTTC.

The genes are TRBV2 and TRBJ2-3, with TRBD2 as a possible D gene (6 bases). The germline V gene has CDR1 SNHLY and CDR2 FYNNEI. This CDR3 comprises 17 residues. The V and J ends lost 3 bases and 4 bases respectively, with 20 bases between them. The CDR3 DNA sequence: TGTGCCAGCAGTGATTTAGGAGGGCCTGGGGGATCAGATACGCAGTATTTT. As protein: CASSDLGGPGGSDTQYF.

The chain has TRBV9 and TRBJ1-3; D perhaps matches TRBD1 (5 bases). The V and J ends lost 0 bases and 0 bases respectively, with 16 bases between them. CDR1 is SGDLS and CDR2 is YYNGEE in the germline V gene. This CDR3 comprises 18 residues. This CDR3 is CASSVAAGGMYSGNTIYF. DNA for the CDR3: TGTGCCAGCAGCGTAGCTGCGGGGGGAATGTACTCTGGAAACACCATATATTTT.

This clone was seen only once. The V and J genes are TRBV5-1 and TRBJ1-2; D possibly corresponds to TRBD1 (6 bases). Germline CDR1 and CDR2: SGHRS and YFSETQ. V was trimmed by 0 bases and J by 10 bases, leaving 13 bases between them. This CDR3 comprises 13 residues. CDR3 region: CASSLEAGVDYTF. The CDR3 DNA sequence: TGCGCCAGCAGCTTGGAAGCAGGGGTGGACTACACCTTC.